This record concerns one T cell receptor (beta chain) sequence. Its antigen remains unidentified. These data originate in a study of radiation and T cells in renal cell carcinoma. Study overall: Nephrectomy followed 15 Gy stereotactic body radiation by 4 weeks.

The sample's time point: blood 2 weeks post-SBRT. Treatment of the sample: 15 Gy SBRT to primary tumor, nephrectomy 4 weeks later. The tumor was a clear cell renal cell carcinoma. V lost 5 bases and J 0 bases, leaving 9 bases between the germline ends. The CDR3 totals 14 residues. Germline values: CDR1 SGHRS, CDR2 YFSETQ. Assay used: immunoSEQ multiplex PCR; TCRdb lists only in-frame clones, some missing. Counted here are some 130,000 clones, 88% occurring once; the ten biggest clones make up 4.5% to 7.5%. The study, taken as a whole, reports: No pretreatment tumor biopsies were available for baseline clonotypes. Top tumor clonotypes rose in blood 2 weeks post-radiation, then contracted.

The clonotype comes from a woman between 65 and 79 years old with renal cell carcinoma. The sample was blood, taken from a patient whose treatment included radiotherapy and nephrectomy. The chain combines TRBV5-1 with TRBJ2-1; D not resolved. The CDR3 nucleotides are TGCGCCAGCAGTAACGTACTCTCCTACAATGAGCAGTTCTTC. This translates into CASSNVLSYNEQFF.